This record covers a single T cell receptor beta chain. Its target is not known. A much larger clone differs from this one at a single base, so this may be a read error. This record belongs to a study of identical twins. Findings and limits, study-wide: Cross-sectional statistical analysis, not tracking of the same donors, underpinned the conclusions. Cord blood beta clonotypes that were abundant carried fewer insertions, and memory repertoires showed no such trend.

The CDR3 has 15 amino acids. Germline CDR1 is SGHAT and CDR2 is FQDESV (reference sequence). The cDNA had a unique molecular identifier and a template-switch universal primer site. Via MiXCR, TCRdb re-called the 5' RACE reads, giving one row per CDR3 protein. The data contain about 520,000 distinct CDR3 sequences, 20% to 25% of them singletons. The same sample was also studied in work on T cells expressing NK-cell markers. That paper notes: It was sorted CD3+CD56-NKG2C+, CD3+CD56+NKG2C- and CD3+CD56+NKG2C+ T cells that provided the TCR beta repertoires.

This receptor was taken from a woman under 30 in good health. Source material: CD4+ T cells sorted from blood. This chain connects TRBV11-1 to TRBJ2-7, with 10 bases that match TRBD2. CDR3 in DNA: TGTGCCGGCAGACTTAGCGGGGGGAATCTATTCGAGCAGTACTTC. Translated, it gives CAGRLSGGNLFEQYF.